Each of the 8 T cell receptor beta chains below was sequenced from the same sample in a study of T cells in Graves' hyperthyroidism and ophthalmopathy. Amplified regions were TCR beta CDR3 sequences from RNA transcripts. When the TCR CDR3 underwent first-round RT-PCR, the HTBI primer set was used. MiXCR was run by TCRdb on the multiplex PCR reads, yielding one entry per CDR3 protein. The repertoire includes roughly 700,000 distinct CDR3 sequences, 30% to 40% of them detected once, and more than 25% sits in the top ten. The sample consisted of blood. The source of these receptors is a middle-aged woman with Graves' hyperthyroidism.

This clonotype was counted ten times or more. This chain joins TRBV7-2 and TRBJ1-2; D is unresolved. Germline loops: CDR1 SGHTA, CDR2 FQGNSA. This CDR3 region has 14 residues. V shed 3 bases and J shed 4 bases, with 12 bases lying between them. DNA for the CDR3: TGTGCCAGCAGCTTCCCCGCCCCCGGCTATGGCTACACCTTC. It encodes CASSFPAPGYGYTF.

On this clonotype: An end of the junction differs from the germline gene, which may be a read error. The chain carries TRBV19 and TRBJ1-3, with a tentative D call TRBD1 (6 bases). The CDR3 loop spans 16 amino acids. Germline CDR1 LNHDA, CDR2 SQIVND (reference sequence). The CDR3 DNA follows: TGTACCAGTAGCCACCCACGGGACAAGCCCGGAAACACCATATATTTT. Translating it yields CTSSHPRDKPGNTIYF.

The CDR3 coding sequence is TGTGCCAGTAGTATAGGCCCCCGACGACTGGGGGGCGATGCTTTCTTT. Its protein product is CASSIGPRRLGGDAFF. The chain has TRBV19 and TRBJ1-1; D perhaps matches TRBD1 (6 bases). V lost 1 base, J lost 11 bases, and 23 bases lay in between. CDR3 length: 16 amino acids. CDR1 and CDR2 (germline): LNHDA, SQIVND (reference sequence). The whole variable domain, remainder taken from reference TRBV19 and TRBJ1-1, is DGGITQSPKYLFRKEGQNVTLSCEQNLNHDAMYWYRQDPGQGLRLIYYSQIVNDFQKGDIAEGYSVSREKKESFPLTVTSAQKNPTAFYLCASSIGPRRLGGDAFFGQGTRLTVV.

This chain links TRBV20-1 with TRBJ1-5, with D possibly being TRBD1 (6 bases). V was clipped by 3 bases and J by 14 bases, with 14 bases between them. This CDR3 contains 11 residues. CDR1 is DFQATT and CDR2 is SNEGSKA in the germline V gene (reference sequence). DNA of the CDR3: TGCAGTGCTAGTCCCCGGGACACCGAGCATTTT. It codes for CSASPRDTEHF.

The rearrangement joins TRBV7-2 to TRBJ2-5, with D tentatively TRBD1 or TRBD2 (7 bases each). There are 14 residues in the CDR3. V was shortened by 7 bases and J by 8 bases, with 20 bases between the two germline ends. CDR1 SGHTA and CDR2 FQGNSA come from the germline V gene. The DNA of the CDR3 is TGTGCCAGCAAGAGGGCAGGGGGGGTGAACACCCAGTACTTC. This gives the protein CASKRAGGVNTQYF.

A word on this clonotype: A much larger clone lies one base from this, so it may be a read error. The V call is TRBV19, the J call TRBJ1-1; no reliable D call. Germline V CDR1 and CDR2: LNHDA, SQIVND (reference sequence). Trimming shortened V by 6 bases and J by 4 bases, and 12 bases separated the two germline ends. CDR3 length equals 13 residues. The chain's CDR3 is CASRPEVRTEAFF. In DNA form, the CDR3 reads TGTGCCAGTAGGCCCGAAGTACGCACTGAAGCTTTCTTT.

This clonotype turned up a few times. The chain is built from TRBV28 and TRBJ2-7, with 7 bases identical to TRBD1. The CDR3 loop spans 15 amino acids. J lost 5 bases, V lost 2 bases, and 9 bases had no gene match. Germline CDR1 reads MDHEN; CDR2 reads SYDVKM. The CDR3 nucleotides are TGTGCCAGCAGTTTAGCCCGGGACAGTCTGAACGAGCAGTACTTC. The encoded protein is CASSLARDSLNEQYF. Drawing the rest from reference TRBV28 and TRBJ2-7, the complete variable domain is DVKVTQSSRYLVKRTGEKVFLECVQDMDHENMFWYRQDPGLGLRLIYFSYDVKMKEKGDIPEGYSVSREKKERFSLILESASTNQTSMYLCASSLARDSLNEQYFGPGTRLTVT.

In the case of this clonotype: With a much larger clone just one base away, this may be a read error. The chain couples TRBV12-3 or TRBV12-4 to TRBJ1-5; D uncertain. The germline V and J ends were trimmed by 4 bases and 6 bases, with 13 bases remaining between them. The CDR3 is 14 residues long. The CDR3 DNA reads as TGTGCCAGCAGTTCTGGTGTTTCACGTCAGCCCCAGCATTTT. Its translation: CASSSGVSRQPQHF.